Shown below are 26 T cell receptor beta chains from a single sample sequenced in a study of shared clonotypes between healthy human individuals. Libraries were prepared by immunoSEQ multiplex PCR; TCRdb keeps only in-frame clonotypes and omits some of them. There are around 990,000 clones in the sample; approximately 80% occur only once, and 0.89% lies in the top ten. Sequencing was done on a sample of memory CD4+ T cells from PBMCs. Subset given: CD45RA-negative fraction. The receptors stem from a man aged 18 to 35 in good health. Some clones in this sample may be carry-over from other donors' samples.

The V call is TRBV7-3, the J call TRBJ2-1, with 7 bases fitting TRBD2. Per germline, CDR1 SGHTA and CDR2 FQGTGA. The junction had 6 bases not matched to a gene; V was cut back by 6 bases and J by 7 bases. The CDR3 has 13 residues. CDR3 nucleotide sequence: TGTGCCAGCAGTAGGGGACTAACGAATGAGCAGTTCTTC. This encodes CASSRGLTNEQFF.

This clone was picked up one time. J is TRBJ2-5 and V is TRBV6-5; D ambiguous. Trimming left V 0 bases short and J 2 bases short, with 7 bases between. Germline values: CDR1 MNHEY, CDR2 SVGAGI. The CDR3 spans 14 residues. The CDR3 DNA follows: TGTGCCAGCAGTTACTCCAAAGGGCAAGAGACCCAGTACTTC. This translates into CASSYSKGQETQYF.

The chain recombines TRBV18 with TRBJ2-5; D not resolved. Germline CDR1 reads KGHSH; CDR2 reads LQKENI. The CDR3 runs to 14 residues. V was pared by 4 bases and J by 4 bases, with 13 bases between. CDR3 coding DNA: TGTGCCAGCTCACTGGTAGCCCCGGGAGAGACCCAGTACTTC. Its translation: CASSLVAPGETQYF.

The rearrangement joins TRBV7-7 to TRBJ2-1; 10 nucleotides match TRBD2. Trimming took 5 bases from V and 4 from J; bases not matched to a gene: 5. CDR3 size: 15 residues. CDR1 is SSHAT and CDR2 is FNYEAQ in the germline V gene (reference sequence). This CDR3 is CASSPTSGAYNEQFF. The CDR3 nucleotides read TGTGCCAGCAGCCCTACTAGCGGGGCGTACAATGAGCAGTTCTTC.

The DNA for the CDR3 is TGCGCCAGCAGCTTAGCAGACGGAAGAGATACGCAGTATTTT. It specifies CASSLADGRDTQYF. The chain links TRBV5-1 to TRBJ2-3; D unresolved. Germline assignment: CDR1 SGHRS and CDR2 YFSETQ. Between the trimmed V and J ends, which lost 2 bases and 5 bases, there was a span of 12 bases. The CDR3 runs 14 residues.

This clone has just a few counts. Here the CDR3 DNA reads TGCGCCAGCAGTGAAAAGACTTCATATCAGCCCCAGCATTTT. This codes for CASSEKTSYQPQHF. The chain is built from TRBV10-2 and TRBJ1-5; no clear D. Per germline, CDR1 WSHSY and CDR2 SAAADI. The CDR3 runs 14 residues. Between the trimmed V and J ends, which lost 3 bases and 5 bases, there was a span of 11 bases.

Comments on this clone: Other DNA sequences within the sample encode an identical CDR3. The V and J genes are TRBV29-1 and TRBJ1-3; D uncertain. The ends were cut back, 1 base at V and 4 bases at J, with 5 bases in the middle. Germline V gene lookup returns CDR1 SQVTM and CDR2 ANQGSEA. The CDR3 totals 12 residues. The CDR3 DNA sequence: TGCAGCGTTGAAGTTCTGGGAAACACCATATATTTT. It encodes CSVEVLGNTIYF.

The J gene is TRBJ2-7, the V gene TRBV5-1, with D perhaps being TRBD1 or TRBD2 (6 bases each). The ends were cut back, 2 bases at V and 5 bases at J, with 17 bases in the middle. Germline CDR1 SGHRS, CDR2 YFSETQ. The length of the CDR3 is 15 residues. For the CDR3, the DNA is TGCGCCAGCAGCTTTGGGGGCGCGGGAATCAACGAGCAGTACTTC. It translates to CASSFGGAGINEQYF.

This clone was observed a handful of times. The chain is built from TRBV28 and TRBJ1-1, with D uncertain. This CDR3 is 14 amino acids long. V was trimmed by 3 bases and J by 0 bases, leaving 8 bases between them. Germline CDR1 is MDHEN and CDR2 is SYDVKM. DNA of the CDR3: TGTGCCAGCAGTTTTGGGCCGGTGAACACTGAAGCTTTCTTT. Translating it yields CASSFGPVNTEAFF.

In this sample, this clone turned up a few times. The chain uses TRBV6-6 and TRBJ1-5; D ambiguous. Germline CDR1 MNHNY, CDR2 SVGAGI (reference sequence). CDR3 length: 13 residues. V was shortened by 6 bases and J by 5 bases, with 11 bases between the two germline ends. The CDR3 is CASSSGAYQPQHF. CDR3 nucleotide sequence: TGTGCCAGCAGCTCTGGAGCCTATCAGCCCCAGCATTTT.

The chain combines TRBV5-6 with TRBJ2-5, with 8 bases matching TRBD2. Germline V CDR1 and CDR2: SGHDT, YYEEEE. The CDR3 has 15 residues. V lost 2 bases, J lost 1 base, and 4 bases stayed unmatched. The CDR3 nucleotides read TGTGCCAGCAGCTTCTACGGGAGGGTCCAAGAGACCCAGTACTTC. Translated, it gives CASSFYGRVQETQYF.

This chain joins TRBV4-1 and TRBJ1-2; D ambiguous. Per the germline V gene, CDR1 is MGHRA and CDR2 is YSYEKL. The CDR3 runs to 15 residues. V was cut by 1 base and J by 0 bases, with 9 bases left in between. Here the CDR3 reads CASSQGRSANYGYTF. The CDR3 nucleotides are TGCGCCAGCAGCCAAGGCAGGAGCGCTAACTATGGCTACACCTTC.

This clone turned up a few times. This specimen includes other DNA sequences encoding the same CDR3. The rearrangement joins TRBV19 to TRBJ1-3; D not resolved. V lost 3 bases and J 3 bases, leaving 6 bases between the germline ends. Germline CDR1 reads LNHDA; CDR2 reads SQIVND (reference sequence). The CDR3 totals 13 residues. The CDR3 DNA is TGTGCCAGTAGTATGGGATTTGGAAACACCATATATTTT. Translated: CASSMGFGNTIYF.

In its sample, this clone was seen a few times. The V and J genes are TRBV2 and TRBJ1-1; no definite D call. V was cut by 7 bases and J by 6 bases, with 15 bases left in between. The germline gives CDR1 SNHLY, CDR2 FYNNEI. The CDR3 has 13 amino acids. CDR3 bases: TGTGCCAGCACTGAGAGCGGATCCGCTGAAGCTTTCTTT. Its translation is CASTESGSAEAFF.

The CDR3: CASSPSGDYYEQYF. Here the CDR3 DNA reads TGTGCCAGCAGCCCCTCGGGGGACTACTACGAGCAGTACTTC. V usage is TRBV27 and J usage is TRBJ2-5; TRBD2 aligns across 7 bases. The DNA end favors TRBJ2-7, so the J call may be wrong. This CDR3 is 14 amino acids long. Germline V lookup: CDR1 MNHEY, CDR2 SMNVEV (reference sequence).

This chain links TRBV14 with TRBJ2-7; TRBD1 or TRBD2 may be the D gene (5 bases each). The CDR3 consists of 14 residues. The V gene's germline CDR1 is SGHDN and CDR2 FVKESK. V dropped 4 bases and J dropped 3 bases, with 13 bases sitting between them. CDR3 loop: CASSLGPQYYEQYF. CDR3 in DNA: TGTGCCAGCAGCCTGGGACCTCAATACTACGAGCAGTACTTC.

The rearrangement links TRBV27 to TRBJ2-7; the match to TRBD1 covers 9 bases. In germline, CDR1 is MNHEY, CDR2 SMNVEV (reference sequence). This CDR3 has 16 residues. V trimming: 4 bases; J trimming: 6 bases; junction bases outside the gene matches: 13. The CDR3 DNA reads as TGTGCCAGCAGTTCCCATAATACAGGGGGCGGCTGCGAGCAGTACTTC. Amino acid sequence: CASSSHNTGGGCEQYF.

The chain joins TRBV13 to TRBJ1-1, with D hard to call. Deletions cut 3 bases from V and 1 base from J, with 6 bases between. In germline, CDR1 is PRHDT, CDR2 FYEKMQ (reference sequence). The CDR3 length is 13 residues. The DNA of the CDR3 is TGTGCCAGCAGCTTCTATGGGAACACTGAAGCTTTCTTT. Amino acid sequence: CASSFYGNTEAFF.

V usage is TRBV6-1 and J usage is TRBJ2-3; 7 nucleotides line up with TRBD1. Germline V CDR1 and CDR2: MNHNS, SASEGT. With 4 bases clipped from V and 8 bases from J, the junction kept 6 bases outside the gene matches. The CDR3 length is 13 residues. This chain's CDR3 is CASSAGGRGTQYF. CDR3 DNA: TGTGCCAGCAGTGCAGGGGGAAGGGGTACGCAGTATTTT.

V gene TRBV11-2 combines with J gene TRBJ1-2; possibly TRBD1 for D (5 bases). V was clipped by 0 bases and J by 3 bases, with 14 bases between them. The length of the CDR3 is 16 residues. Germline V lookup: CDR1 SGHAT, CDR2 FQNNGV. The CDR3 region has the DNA TGTGCCAGCAGCTTAGAGGGGGAAAAGAAGGACTATGGCTACACCTTC. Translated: CASSLEGEKKDYGYTF.

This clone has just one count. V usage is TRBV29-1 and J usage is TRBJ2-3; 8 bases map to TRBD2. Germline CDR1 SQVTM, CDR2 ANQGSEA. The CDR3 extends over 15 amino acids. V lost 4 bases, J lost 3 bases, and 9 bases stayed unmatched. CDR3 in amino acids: CSVGGGQGKTDTQYF. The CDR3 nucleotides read TGCAGCGTTGGCGGGGGGCAGGGGAAAACAGATACGCAGTATTTT.

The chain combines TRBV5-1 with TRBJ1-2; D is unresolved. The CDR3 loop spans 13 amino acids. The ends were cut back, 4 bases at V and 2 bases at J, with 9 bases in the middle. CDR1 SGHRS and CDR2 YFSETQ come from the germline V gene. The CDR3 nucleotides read TGCGCCAGCAGCCGGGCGGCAAACTATGGCTACACCTTC. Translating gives CASSRAANYGYTF. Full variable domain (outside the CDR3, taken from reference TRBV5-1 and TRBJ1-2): KAGVTQTPRYLIKTRGQQVTLSCSPISGHRSVSWYQQTPGQGLQFLFEYFSETQRNKGNFPGRFSGRQFSNSRSEMNVSTLELGDSALYLCASSRAANYGYTFGSGTRLTVV.

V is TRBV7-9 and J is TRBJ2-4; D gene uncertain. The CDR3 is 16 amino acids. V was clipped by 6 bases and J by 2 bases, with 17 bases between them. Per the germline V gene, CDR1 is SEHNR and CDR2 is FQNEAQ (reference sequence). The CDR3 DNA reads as TGTGCCAGCAGTCCTACCCCGTTTGGAACCAAAAACATTCAGTACTTC. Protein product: CASSPTPFGTKNIQYF.

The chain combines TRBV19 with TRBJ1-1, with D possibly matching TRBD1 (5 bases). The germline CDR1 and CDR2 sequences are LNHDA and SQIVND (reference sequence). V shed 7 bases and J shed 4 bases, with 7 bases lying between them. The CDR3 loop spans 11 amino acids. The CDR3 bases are TGTGCCAGTATTGACAGCACTGAAGCTTTCTTT. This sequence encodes CASIDSTEAFF.

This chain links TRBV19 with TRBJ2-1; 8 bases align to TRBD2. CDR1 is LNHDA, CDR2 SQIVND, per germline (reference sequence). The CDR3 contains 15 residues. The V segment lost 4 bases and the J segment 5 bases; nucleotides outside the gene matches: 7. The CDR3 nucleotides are TGTGCCAGTAGTACCCTGCAGCGGGGGAACAATGAGCAGTTCTTC. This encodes CASSTLQRGNNEQFF.

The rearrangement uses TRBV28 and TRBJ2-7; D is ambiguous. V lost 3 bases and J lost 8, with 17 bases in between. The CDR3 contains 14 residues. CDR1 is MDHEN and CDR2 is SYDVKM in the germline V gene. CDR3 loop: CASSFRLEESKQYF. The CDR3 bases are TGTGCCAGCAGTTTCCGGTTGGAAGAGTCGAAGCAGTACTTC. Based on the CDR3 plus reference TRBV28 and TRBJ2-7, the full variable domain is DVKVTQSSRYLVKRTGEKVFLECVQDMDHENMFWYRQDPGLGLRLIYFSYDVKMKEKGDIPEGYSVSREKKERFSLILESASTNQTSMYLCASSFRLEESKQYFGPGTRLTVT.